This T cell receptor beta chain comes out of a study of blood T cell repertoires in COVID-19. CDR1 and CDR2 (germline): SGHDT, YYEEEE. The CDR3 runs 16 residues. V was pared by 1 base and J by 6 bases, with 9 bases of the junction left unmatched. Clones were read by immunoSEQ multiplex PCR, and TCRdb kept only the in-frame ones, dropping some. The sample consists of roughly 43,000 clones, 86% of them appearing once. Sequencing was performed on peripheral blood. This TCR was sampled from a man aged 60-69 years with active COVID-19. V usage is TRBV5-6 and J usage is TRBJ1-5; 8 bases map to TRBD1. The CDR3 protein is CASSLIGQGLGQPQHF. DNA of the CDR3: TGTGCCAGCAGCTTGATTGGACAGGGTCTTGGTCAGCCCCAGCATTTT.